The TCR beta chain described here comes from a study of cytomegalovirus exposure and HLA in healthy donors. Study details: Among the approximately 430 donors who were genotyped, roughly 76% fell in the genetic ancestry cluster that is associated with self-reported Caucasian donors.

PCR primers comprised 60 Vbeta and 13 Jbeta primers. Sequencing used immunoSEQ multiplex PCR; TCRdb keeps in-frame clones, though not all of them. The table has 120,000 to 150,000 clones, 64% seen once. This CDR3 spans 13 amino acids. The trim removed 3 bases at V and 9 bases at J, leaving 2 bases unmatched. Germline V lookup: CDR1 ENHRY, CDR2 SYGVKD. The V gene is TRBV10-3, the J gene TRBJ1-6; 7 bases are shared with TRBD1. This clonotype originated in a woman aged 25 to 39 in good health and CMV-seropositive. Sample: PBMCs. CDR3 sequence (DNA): TGTGCCATCAGTGAACGGGACAGTTCACCCCTCCACTTT. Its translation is CAISERDSSPLHF.